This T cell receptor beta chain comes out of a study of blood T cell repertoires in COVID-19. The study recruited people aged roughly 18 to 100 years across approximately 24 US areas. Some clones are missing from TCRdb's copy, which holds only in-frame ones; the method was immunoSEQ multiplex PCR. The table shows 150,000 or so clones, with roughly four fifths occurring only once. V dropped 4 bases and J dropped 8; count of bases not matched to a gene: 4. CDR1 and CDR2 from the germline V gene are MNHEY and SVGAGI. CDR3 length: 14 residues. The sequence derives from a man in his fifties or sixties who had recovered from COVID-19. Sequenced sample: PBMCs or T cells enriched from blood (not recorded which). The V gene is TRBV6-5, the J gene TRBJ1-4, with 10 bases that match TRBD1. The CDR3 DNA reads TGTGCCAGCAGTTCGGACAGGGGGGAAGAAAAACTGTTTTTT. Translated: CASSSDRGEEKLFF.